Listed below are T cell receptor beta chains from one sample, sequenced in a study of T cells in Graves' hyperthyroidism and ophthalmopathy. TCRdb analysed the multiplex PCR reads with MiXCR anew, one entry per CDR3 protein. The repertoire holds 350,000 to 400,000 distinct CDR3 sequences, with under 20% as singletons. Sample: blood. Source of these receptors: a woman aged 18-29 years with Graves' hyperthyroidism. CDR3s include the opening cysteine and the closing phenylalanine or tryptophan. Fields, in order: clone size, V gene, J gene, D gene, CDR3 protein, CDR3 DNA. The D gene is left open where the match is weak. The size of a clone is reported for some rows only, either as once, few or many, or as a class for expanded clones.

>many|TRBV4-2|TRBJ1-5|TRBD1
CASSERDRVNQPQHF
TGTGCCAGCAGCGAGAGGGACAGGGTGAATCAGCCCCAGCATTTT
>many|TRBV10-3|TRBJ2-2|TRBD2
CAITSGGVRRELFF
TGTGCCATCACAAGCGGGGGGGTCCGCCGGGAGCTGTTTTTT
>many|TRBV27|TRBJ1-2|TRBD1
CASSSRTGRGNYGYTF
TGTGCCAGCAGTTCCAGGACAGGGCGAGGGAACTATGGCTACACCTTC
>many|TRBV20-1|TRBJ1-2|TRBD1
CSAGGTGEVGGYTF
TGCAGTGCTGGCGGGACAGGGGAGGTGGGGGGCTACACCTTC
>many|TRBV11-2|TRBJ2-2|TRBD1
CASKTGRTGLTGELFF
TGTGCCAGCAAAACCGGACGGACAGGGCTCACCGGGGAGCTGTTTTTT
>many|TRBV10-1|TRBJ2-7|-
CASSGYGGSYEQYF
TGCGCCAGCAGTGGGTACGGGGGCTCCTACGAGCAGTACTTC
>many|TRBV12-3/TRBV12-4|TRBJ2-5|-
CASSFQEAEETQYF
TGTGCCAGCAGTTTCCAAGAAGCGGAAGAGACCCAGTACTTC
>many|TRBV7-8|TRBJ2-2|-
CASSLVRGGTGELFF
TGTGCCAGCAGCTTAGTAAGGGGCGGCACCGGGGAGCTGTTTTTT
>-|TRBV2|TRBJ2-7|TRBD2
CASRWTSAPYEQYF
TGTGCCAGCAGGTGGACTAGCGCGCCCTACGAGCAGTACTTC
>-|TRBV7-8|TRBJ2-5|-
CASSLSGRGRRETQYF
TGTGCCAGCAGTTTATCCGGGCGGGGGCGGAGAGAGACCCAGTACTTC
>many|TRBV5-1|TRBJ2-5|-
CASSLGYFQETQYF
TGCGCCAGCAGCTTGGGATATTTCCAAGAGACCCAGTACTTC
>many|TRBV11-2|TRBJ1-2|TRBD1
CASSQDRGIGYTF
TGTGCCAGCAGCCAAGACAGGGGGATTGGCTACACCTTC
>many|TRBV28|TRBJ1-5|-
CASSSRGFNSNQPQHF
TGTGCCAGCAGCTCAAGGGGGTTTAATAGCAATCAGCCCCAGCATTTT
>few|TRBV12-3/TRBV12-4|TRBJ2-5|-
CASSLRLVLETQYF
TGTGCCAGCAGTTTAAGGCTAGTCCTGGAGACCCAGTACTTC
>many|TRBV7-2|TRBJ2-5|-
CASSPGGVRGETQYF
TGTGCCAGCAGTCCTGGCGGGGTGAGGGGAGAGACCCAGTACTTC
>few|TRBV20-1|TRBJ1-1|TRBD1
CSARGTDRGEPAEAFF
TGCAGTGCTAGAGGAACCGACAGGGGGGAGCCGGCTGAAGCTTTCTTT
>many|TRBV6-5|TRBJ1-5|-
CASSYLDSRYSNQPQHF
TGTGCCAGCAGTTACCTGGACAGTAGGTATAGCAATCAGCCCCAGCATTTT
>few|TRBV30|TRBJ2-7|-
CAWGMTGSYEQYF
TGTGCCTGGGGAATGACTGGTAGCTACGAGCAGTACTTC
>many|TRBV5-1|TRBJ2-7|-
CASSLVEGPYEQYF
TGCGCCAGCAGCTTGGTGGAGGGTCCTTACGAGCAGTACTTC
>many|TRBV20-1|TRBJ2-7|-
CSARSGIIDEQYF
TGCAGTGCTAGGTCAGGGATCATCGACGAGCAGTACTTC
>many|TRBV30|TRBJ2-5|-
CAWGAAGRVQETQYF
TGTGCCTGGGGGGCGGCAGGGCGGGTGCAAGAGACCCAGTACTTC
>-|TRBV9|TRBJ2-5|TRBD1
CASSPGTEQETQYF
TGTGCCAGCAGCCCCGGGACAGAACAAGAGACCCAGTACTTC
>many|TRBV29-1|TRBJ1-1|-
CSVSVGGRGTEAFF
TGCAGCGTCTCAGTAGGGGGTCGGGGGACTGAAGCTTTCTTT
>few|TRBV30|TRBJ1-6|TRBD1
CAWGDRNYSPLHF
TGTGCCTGGGGGGACAGGAACTATTCACCCCTCCACTTT
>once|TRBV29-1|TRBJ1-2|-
CGGSDGDYGYTF
TGCGGGGGGTCCGACGGAGACTATGGCTACACCTTC
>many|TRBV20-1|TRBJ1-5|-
CSARETDNQPQHF
TGCAGTGCCAGGGAGACGGACAATCAGCCCCAGCATTTT
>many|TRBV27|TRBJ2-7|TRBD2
CASSGGLAGLSSYEQYF
TGTGCCAGCAGTGGGGGACTAGCGGGGCTTAGCTCCTACGAGCAGTACTTC
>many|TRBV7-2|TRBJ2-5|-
CASSLGARGETQYF
TGTGCCAGCAGCTTAGGGGCGCGGGGAGAGACCCAGTACTTC
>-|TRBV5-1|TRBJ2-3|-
CASSLQLATDTQYF
TGCGCCAGCAGCTTGCAACTAGCCACAGATACGCAGTATTTT
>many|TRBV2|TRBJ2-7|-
CARHTETRSYEQYF
TGTGCCAGACACACCGAGACCCGCTCCTACGAGCAGTACTTC
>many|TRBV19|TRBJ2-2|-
CASSISYRLEGSTGELFF
TGTGCCAGTAGTATATCCTACAGACTGGAGGGGTCCACCGGGGAGCTGTTTTTT
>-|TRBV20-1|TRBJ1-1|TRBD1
CSAPPGQGILAEAFF
TGCAGTGCTCCGCCGGGACAGGGCATATTGGCTGAAGCTTTCTTT
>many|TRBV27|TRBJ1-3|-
CASSPLGGGNTIYF
TGTGCCAGCAGTCCGCTCGGGGGTGGAAACACCATATATTTT
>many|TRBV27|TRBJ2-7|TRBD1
CASSLLPPQTGMREQYF
TGTGCCAGCAGTTTATTGCCTCCCCAGACAGGGATGCGCGAGCAGTACTTC
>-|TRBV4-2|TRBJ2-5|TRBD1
CASSQDGPGQPGETQYF
TGTGCCAGCAGCCAGGATGGACCGGGACAGCCTGGGGAGACCCAGTACTTC
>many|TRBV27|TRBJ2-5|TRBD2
CASSLWASGGQETQYF
TGTGCCAGCAGTTTATGGGCTAGCGGGGGTCAAGAGACCCAGTACTTC
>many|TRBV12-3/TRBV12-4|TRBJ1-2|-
CASIRTGEYGYTF
TGTGCCAGCATAAGAACCGGGGAATATGGCTACACCTTC
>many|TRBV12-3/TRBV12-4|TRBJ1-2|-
CASSLRQANGYTF
TGTGCCAGCAGTTTACGGCAGGCGAATGGCTACACCTTC
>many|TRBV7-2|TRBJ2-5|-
CASSGTLEPQYF
TGTGCCAGCAGCGGAACGCTAGAACCCCAGTACTTC
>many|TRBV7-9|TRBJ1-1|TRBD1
CASSLEGQGREAFF
TGTGCCAGCAGCTTAGAGGGACAGGGGAGGGAAGCTTTCTTT
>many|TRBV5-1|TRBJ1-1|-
CASSLNSDTEAFF
TGCGCCAGCAGCTTGAACAGCGACACTGAAGCTTTCTTT
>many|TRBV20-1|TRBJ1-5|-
CSATGKWDQPQHF
TGCAGTGCTACAGGGAAATGGGATCAGCCCCAGCATTTT
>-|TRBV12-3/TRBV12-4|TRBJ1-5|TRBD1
CATTQGVFNQPQHF
TGTGCCACAACCCAGGGGGTATTCAATCAGCCTCAGCATTTT
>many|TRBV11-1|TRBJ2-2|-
CASSYSGPRSTGELFF
TGTGCCAGCAGCTACTCAGGTCCTAGGAGCACCGGGGAGCTGTTTTTT
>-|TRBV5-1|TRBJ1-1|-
CASSLTTYTEAFF
TGCGCCAGCAGCCTGACCACGTACACTGAAGCTTTCTTT
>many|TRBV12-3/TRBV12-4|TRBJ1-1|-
CASSLSGHMNTEAFF
TGTGCCAGCAGCCTAAGCGGACACATGAACACTGAAGCTTTCTTT
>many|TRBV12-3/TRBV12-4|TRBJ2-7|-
CASSLSGYEQYF
TGTGCCAGCAGTCTCTCAGGGTATGAGCAGTACTTC
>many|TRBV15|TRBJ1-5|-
CATSRDRSSRDGSNQSQHF
TGTGCCACCAGCAGAGATCGTTCAAGCAGGGATGGAAGCAATCAGTCCCAGCATTTT
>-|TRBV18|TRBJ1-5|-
CVSSPRTLNQPQHF
TGTGTCAGCTCACCAAGGACCTTGAATCAGCCCCAGCATTTT